This T cell receptor (beta chain) stems from a study of T-cell reconstitution after alpha-beta-depleted transplantation in children. This clonotype was observed at least ten times. The germline V gene encodes CDR1 DFQATT and CDR2 SNEGSKA (reference sequence). V was pared by 1 base and J by 1 base, with 14 bases between. The CDR3 length is 17 residues. The authors prepared the TCRbeta library with unique molecular identifiers. TCRdb ran MiXCR on the PCR reads and lists one entry per CDR3 protein. The sample lists hundreds of thousands of distinct CDR3 sequences, around 17% occurring once. The sample consisted of PBMCs from the stem cell graft donor, taken from the stem cell graft. The receptor comes from a human donor who donated a stem cell graft to a child with acute myeloid leukemia. This rearrangement joins TRBV20-1 to TRBJ2-6, with D unclear. The CDR3 is CSARVWAAPSGANVLTF. DNA for the CDR3: TGCAGTGCTAGAGTTTGGGCAGCCCCTTCTGGGGCCAACGTCCTGACTTTC.